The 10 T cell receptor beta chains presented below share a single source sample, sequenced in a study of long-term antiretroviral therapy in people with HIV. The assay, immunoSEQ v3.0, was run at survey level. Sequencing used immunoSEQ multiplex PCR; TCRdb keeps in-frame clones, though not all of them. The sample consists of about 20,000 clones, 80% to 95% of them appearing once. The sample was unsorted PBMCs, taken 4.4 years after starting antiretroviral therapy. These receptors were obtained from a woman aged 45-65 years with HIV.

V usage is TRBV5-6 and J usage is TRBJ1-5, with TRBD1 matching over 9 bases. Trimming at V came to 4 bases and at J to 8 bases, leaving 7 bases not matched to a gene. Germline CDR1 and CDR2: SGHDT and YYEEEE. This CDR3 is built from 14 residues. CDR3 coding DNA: TGTGCCAGCAGCCGGACAGGGGCGTTTGAGCCCCAGCATTTT. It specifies CASSRTGAFEPQHF.

CDR3 loop: CASSPTSGNEQFF. As DNA, the CDR3 is TGTGCCAGCAGCCCAACTAGCGGGAATGAGCAGTTCTTC. The chain joins TRBV5-5 to TRBJ2-1, with 9 bases aligning to TRBD2. This CDR3 comprises 13 residues. The V segment lost 4 bases and the J segment 7 bases; nucleotides outside the gene matches: 3. Germline V gene lookup returns CDR1 SGHKS and CDR2 YYEKEE (reference sequence).

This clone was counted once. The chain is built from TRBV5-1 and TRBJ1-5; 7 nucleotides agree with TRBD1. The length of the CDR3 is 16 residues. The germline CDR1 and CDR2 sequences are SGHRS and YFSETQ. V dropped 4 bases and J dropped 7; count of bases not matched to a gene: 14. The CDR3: CASSETGDSSSQPQHF. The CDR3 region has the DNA TGCGCCAGCAGCGAGACCGGGGACAGTTCGTCCCAGCCCCAGCATTTT.

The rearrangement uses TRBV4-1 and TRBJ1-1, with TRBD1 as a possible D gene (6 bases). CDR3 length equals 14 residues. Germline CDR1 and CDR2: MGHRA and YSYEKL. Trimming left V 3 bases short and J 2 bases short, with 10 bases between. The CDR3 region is CASSHNRANTEAFF. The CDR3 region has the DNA TGCGCCAGCAGCCACAACAGGGCTAACACTGAAGCTTTCTTT.

The CDR3 nucleotides are TGTGCCATCAGTTCATCGGACAGGAACACCGGGGAGCTGTTTTTT. Translation gives CAISSSDRNTGELFF. The gene calls are TRBV10-3 and TRBJ2-2, with a possible D match to TRBD1 (6 bases). The V end was cut by 5 bases, the J end by 1 base, with 11 bases between. From germline, CDR1 is ENHRY and CDR2 SYGVKD. CDR3 length equals 15 residues.

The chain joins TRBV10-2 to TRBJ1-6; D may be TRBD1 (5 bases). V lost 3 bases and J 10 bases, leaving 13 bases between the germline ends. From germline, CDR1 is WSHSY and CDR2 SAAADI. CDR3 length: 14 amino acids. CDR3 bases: TGCGCCAGCAGTGAATCACAGGAAGGGTCACCCCTCCACTTT. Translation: CASSESQEGSPLHF.

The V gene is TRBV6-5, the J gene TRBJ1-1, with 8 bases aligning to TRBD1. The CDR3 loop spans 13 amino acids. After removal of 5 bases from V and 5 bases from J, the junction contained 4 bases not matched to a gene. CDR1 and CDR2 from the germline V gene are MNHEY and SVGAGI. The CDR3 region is CASSRQGRTEAFF. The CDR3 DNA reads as TGTGCCAGCAGTCGACAGGGGCGAACTGAAGCTTTCTTT.

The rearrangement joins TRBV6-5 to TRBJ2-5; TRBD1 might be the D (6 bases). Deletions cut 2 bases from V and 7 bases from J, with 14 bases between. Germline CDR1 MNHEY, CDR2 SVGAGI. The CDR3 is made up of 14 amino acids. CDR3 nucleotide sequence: TGTGCCAGCAGTTACCCGGGCCAAGGGGGGACCCAGTACTTC. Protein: CASSYPGQGGTQYF.

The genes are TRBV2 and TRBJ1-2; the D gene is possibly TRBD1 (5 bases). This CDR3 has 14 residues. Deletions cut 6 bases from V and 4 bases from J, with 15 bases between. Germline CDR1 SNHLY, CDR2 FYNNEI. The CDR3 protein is CASSQGEGSYGYTF. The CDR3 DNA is TGTGCCAGCAGCCAGGGTGAGGGAAGCTATGGCTACACCTTC.

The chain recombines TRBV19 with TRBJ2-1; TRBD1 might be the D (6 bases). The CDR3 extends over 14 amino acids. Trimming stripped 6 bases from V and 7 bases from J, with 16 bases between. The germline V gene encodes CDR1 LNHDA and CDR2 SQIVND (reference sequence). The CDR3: CASSQSLTGNEQFF. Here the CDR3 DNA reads TGTGCCAGTAGCCAAAGCCTTACAGGGAATGAGCAGTTCTTC.